The clone carrying this T cell receptor beta chain was seen at least ten times. Its antigen remains unknown. Germline CDR1 and CDR2: SGHNT and YYREEE (reference sequence). The CDR3 spans 16 residues. V dropped 4 bases and J dropped 6; count of bases not matched to a gene: 13. TCRdb used MiXCR to reprocess the reads, holding one entry per CDR3 protein. The table lists around 190,000 distinct CDR3 sequences, approximately 15% of them singletons. This specimen comes from a study of T cell repertoires in cytomegalovirus infection. Study-wide context: Public TCR beta signature analysis indicated the presence of both CMV infection and matching HLA type.

Study-level points and caveats: The ex vivo response showed dominance by HLA-C-restricted CMV-specific TCR beta clonotypes.

The chain is built from TRBV5-4 and TRBJ2-3; 8 nucleotides align to TRBD2. The sample taken for sequencing was PBMCs. This clonotype originated in a human donor in good health (CMV status not recorded). Some clones in this sample may be carry-over from other donors' samples. The DNA for the CDR3 is TGTGCCAGCAGCCCTTCAAGGGCGGGAGGCCCGGATACGCAGTATTTT. It specifies CASSPSRAGGPDTQYF.